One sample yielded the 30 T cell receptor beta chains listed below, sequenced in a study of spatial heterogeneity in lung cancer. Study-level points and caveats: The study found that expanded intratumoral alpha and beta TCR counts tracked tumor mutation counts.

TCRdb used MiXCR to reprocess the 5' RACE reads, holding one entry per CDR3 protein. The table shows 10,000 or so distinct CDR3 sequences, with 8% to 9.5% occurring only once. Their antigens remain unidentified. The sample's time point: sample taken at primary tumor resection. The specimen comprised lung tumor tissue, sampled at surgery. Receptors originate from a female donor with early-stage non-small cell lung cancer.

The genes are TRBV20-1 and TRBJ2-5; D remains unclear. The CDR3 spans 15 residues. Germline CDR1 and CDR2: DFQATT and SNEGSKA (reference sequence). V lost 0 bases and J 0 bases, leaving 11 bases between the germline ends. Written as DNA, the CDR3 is TGCAGTGCTAGAGATCTAGGCGAGTACCAAGAGACCCAGTACTTC. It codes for CSARDLGEYQETQYF.

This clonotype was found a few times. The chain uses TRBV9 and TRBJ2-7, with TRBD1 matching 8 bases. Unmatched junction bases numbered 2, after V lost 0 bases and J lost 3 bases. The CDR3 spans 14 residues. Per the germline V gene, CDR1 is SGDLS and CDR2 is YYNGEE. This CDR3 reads CASSVGDRSYEQYF. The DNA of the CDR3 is TGTGCCAGCAGCGTAGGGGACAGGAGCTACGAGCAGTACTTC. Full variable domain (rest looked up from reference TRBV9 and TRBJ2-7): DSGVTQTPKHLITATGQRVTLRCSPRSGDLSVYWYQQSLDQGLQFLIQYYNGEERAKGNILERFSAQQFPDLHSELNLSSLELGDSALYFCASSVGDRSYEQYFGPGTRLTVT.

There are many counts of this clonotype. In DNA form, the CDR3 reads TGTGCCAGCAGGTCATCAATTGGGGGGAACGAGCAGTACTTC. Its protein product is CASRSSIGGNEQYF. V gene TRBV7-2 combines with J gene TRBJ2-7; TRBD2 might be the D (6 bases). This CDR3 contains 14 residues. Germline lookup yields CDR1 SGHTA and CDR2 FQGNSA. The V gene lost 6 bases and the J gene lost 5 bases, with 17 bases spanning the gap.

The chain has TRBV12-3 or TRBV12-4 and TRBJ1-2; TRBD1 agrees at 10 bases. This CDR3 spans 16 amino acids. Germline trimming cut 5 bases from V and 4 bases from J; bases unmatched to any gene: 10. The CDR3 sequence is CASSINWDRGGYGYTF. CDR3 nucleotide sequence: TGTGCCAGCAGTATCAACTGGGACAGGGGCGGCTATGGCTACACCTTC.

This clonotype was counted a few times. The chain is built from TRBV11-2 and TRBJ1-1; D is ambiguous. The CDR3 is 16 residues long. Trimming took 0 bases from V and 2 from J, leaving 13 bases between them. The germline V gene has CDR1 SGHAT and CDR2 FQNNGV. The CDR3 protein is CASSLDRLTPNTEAFF. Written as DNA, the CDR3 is TGTGCCAGCAGCTTAGATAGACTGACCCCAAACACTGAAGCTTTCTTT.

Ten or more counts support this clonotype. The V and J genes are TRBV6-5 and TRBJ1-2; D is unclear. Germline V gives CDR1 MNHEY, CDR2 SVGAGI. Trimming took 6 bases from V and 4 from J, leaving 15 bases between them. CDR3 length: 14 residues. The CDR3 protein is CASSLRWEGYGYTF. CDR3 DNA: TGTGCCAGCAGCCTACGATGGGAGGGCTATGGCTACACCTTC.

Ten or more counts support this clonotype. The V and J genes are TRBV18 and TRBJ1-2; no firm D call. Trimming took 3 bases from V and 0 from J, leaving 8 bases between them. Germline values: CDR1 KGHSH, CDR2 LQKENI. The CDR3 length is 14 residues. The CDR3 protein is CASSPLTPNYGYTF. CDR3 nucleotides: TGTGCCAGCTCACCGCTGACACCTAACTATGGCTACACCTTC.

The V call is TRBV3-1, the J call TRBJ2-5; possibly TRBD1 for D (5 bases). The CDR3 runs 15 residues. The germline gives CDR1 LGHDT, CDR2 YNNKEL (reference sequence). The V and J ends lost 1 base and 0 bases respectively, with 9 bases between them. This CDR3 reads CASSQGVRDQETQYF. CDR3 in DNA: TGTGCCAGCAGCCAAGGAGTCAGGGACCAAGAGACCCAGTACTTC.

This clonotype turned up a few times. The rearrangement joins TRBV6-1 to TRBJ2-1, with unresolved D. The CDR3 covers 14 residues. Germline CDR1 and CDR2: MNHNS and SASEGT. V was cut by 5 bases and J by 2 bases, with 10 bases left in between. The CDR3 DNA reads TGTGCCAGCAGTCCCGCCCCGGCCTACAATGAGCAGTTCTTC. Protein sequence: CASSPAPAYNEQFF.

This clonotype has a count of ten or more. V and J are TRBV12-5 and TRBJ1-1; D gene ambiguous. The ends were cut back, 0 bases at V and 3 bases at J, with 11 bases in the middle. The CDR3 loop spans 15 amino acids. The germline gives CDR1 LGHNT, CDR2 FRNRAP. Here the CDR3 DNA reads TGTGCTAGTGGTTTGGTACAAGCGTTTCACACTGAAGCTTTCTTT. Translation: CASGLVQAFHTEAFF.

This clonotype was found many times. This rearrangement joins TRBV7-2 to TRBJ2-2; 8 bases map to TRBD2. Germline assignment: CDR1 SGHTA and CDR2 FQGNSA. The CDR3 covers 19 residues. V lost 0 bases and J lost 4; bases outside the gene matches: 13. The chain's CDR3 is CASSLALGLAGEITGELFF. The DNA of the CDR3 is TGTGCCAGCAGCTTAGCGCTAGGACTAGCCGGGGAGATCACCGGGGAGCTGTTTTTT.

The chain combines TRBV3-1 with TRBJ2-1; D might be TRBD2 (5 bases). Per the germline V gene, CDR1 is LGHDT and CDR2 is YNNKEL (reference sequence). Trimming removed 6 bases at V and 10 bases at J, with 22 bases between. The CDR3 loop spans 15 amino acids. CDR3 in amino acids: CASSQNGGSRGEQFF. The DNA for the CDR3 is TGTGCCAGCAGTCAAAATGGCGGGTCAAGAGGCGAGCAGTTCTTC.

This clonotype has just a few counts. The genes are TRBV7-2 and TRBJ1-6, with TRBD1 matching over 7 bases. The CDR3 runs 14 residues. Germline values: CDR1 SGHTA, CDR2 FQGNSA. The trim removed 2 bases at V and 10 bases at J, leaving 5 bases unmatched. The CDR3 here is CASSLNRGSSPLHF. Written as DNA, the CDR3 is TGTGCCAGCAGCTTAAACAGGGGAAGCTCACCCCTCCACTTT. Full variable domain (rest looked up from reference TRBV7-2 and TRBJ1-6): GAGVSQSPSNKVTEKGKDVELRCDPISGHTALYWYRQSLGQGLEFLIYFQGNSAPDKSGLPSDRFSAERTGGSVSTLTIQRTQQEDSAVYLCASSLNRGSSPLHFGNGTRLTVT.

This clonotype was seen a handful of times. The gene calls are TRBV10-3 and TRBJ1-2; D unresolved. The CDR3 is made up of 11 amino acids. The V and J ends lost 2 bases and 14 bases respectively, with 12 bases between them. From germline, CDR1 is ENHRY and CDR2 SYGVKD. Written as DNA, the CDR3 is TGTGCCATCAGTGAGGGAGTCAGAGGAACCTTC. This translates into CAISEGVRGTF.

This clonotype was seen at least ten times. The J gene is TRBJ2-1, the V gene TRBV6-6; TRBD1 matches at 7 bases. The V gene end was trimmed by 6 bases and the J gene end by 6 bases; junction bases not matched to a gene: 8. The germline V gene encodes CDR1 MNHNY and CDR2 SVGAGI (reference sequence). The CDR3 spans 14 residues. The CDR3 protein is CASRQTGSINEQFF. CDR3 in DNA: TGTGCCAGCAGACAGACAGGGTCGATCAATGAGCAGTTCTTC.

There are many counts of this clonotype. The CDR3, as DNA: TGCAGTGCTAGAGCACCCGGTCCTCACCACTATGGCTACACCTTC. Translated, it gives CSARAPGPHHYGYTF. This sequence joins TRBV20-1 and TRBJ1-2; D remains unclear. CDR3 size: 15 residues. V gave up 1 base and J gave up 3 bases, with 15 bases separating them. Looked up from germline, CDR1 is DFQATT and CDR2 is SNEGSKA (reference sequence).

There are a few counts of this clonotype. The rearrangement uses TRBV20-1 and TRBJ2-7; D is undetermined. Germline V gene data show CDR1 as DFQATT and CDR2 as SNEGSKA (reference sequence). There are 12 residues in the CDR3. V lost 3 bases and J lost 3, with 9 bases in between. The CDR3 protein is CSAREGHYEQYF. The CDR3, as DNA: TGCAGTGCTAGGGAAGGGCACTACGAGCAGTACTTC.

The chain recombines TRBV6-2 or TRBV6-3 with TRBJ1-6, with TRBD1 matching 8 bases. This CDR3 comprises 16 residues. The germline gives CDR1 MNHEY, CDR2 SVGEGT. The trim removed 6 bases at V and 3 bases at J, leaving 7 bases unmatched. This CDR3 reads CASRATGDRYNSPLHF. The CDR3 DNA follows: TGTGCCAGCAGAGCGACAGGGGATCGCTATAATTCACCCCTCCACTTT.

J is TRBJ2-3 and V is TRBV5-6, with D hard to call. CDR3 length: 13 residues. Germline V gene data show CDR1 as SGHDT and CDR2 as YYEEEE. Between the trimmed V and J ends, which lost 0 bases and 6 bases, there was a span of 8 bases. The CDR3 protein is CASSLAQGDTQYF. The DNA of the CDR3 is TGTGCCAGCAGCTTGGCCCAAGGGGATACGCAGTATTTT.

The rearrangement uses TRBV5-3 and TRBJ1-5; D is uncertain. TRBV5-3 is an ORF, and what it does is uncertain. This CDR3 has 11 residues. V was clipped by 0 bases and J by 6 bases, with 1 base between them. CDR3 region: CARSLGQPQHF. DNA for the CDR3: TGTGCCAGAAGCTTGGGTCAGCCCCAGCATTTT.

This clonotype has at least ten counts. The CDR3 sequence is CSADTGLDTQYF. CDR3 nucleotides: TGCAGTGCTGATACAGGGTTAGATACGCAGTATTTT. V and J are TRBV20-1 and TRBJ2-3; D may be TRBD1 (6 bases). The CDR3 runs to 12 residues. CDR1 DFQATT and CDR2 SNEGSKA come from the germline V gene (reference sequence). V was shortened by 5 bases and J by 5 bases, with 11 bases between the two germline ends.

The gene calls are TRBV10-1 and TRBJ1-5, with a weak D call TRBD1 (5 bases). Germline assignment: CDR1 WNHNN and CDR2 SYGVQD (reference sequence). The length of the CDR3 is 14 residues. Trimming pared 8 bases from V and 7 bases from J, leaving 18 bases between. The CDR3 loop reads CASLGRGAGQPQHF. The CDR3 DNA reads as TGCGCCAGCTTAGGGAGGGGCGCAGGGCAGCCCCAGCATTTT.

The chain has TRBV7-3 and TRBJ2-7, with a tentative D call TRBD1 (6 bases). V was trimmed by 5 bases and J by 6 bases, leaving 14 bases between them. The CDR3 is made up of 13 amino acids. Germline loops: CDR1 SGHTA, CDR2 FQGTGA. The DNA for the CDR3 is TGTGCCAGCAGCCCTTGGGCAGGGGTCGAGCAGTACTTC. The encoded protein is CASSPWAGVEQYF.

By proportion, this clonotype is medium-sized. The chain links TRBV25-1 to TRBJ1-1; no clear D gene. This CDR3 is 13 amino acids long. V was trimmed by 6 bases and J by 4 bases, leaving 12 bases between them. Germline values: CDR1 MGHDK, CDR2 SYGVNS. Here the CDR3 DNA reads TGTGCCAGCAGCGTGTGGACCGGCACTGAAGCTTTCTTT. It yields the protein CASSVWTGTEAFF. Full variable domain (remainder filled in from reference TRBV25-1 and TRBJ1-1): EADIYQTPRYLVIGTGKKITLECSQTMGHDKMYWYQQDPGMELHLIHYSYGVNSTEKGDLSSESTVSRIRTEHFPLTLESARPSHTSQYLCASSVWTGTEAFFGQGTRLTVV.

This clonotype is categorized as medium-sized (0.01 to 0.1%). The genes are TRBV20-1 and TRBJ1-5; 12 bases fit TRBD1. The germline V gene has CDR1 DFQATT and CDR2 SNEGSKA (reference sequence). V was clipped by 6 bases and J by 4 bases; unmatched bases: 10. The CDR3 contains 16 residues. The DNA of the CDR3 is TGCAGTGCCCCTCGAGGGACAGGGGGCCCGAATCAGCCCCAGCATTTT. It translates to CSAPRGTGGPNQPQHF.

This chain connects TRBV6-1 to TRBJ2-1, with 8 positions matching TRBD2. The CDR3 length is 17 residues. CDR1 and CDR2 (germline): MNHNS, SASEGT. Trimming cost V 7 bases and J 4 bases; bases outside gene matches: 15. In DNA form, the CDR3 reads TGTGCCAGCACCTTGAAATTGGGGACTAGAGGTTACAATGAGCAGTTCTTC. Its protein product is CASTLKLGTRGYNEQFF.

The CDR3 loop reads CASRSSGNTIYF. CDR3 DNA sequence: TGTGCCAGCCGATCCTCTGGAAACACCATATATTTT. J is TRBJ1-3 and V is TRBV28; no clear D. This CDR3 has 12 amino acids. V dropped 8 bases and J dropped 0 bases, with 5 bases sitting between them. Germline CDR1 and CDR2: MDHEN and SYDVKM.

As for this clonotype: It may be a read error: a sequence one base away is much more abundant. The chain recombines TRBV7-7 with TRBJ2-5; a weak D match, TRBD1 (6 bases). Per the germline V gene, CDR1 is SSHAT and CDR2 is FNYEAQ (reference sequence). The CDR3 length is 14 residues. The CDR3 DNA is TGTGCTAGCAGCTCCGGGACACGCAGTGAGACCCAGTACTTC. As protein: CASSSGTRSETQYF.

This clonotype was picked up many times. The CDR3 is CSARDPGQFYTEAFF. The DNA for the CDR3 is TGCAGTGCTAGAGACCCGGGACAGTTTTACACTGAAGCTTTCTTT. The gene calls are TRBV20-1 and TRBJ1-1; TRBD1 agrees at 7 bases. Trimming at V came to 0 bases and at J to 3 bases, leaving 7 bases not matched to a gene. The germline V gene has CDR1 DFQATT and CDR2 SNEGSKA (reference sequence). CDR3 length: 15 residues.

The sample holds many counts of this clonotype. CDR3 in DNA: TGTGCCAGTAGGACAGGGGGAAGCCAAGAGACCCAGTACTTC. This sequence encodes CASRTGGSQETQYF. This chain links TRBV19 with TRBJ2-5; 9 bases map to TRBD1. CDR3 length: 14 amino acids. The V gene's germline CDR1 is LNHDA and CDR2 SQIVND (reference sequence). V was clipped by 6 bases and J by 1 base; unmatched bases: 3.